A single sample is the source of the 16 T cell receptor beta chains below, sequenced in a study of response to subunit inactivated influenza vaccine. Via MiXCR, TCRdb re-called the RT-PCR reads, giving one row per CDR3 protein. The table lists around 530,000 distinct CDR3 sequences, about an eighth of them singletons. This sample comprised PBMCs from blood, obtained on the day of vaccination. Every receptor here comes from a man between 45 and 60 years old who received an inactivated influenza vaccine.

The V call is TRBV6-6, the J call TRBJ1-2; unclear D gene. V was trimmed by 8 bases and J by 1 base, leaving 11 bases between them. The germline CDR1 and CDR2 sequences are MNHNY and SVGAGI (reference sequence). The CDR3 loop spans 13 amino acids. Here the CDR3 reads CASDLTNNYGYTF. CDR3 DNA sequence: TGTGCCAGCGACCTTACAAATAACTATGGCTACACCTTC.

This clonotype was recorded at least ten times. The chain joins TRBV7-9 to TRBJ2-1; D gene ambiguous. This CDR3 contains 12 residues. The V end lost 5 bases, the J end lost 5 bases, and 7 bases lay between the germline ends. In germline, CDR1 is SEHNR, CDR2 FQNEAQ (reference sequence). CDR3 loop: CASSPINNEQFF. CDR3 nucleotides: TGTGCCAGCAGCCCGATTAACAATGAGCAGTTCTTC.

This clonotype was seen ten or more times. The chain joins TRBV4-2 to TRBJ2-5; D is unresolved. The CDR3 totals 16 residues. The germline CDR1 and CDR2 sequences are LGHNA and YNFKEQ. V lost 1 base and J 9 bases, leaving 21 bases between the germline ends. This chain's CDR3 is CASSQGAFAAPLAQYF. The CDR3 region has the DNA TGTGCCAGCAGCCAAGGGGCTTTCGCGGCCCCCTTAGCCCAGTACTTC.

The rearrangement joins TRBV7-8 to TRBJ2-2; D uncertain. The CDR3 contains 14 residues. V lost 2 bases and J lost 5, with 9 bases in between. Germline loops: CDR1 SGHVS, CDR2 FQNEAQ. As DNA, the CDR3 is TGTGCCAGCAGCTTAAGCCCATGGACCGGGGAGCTGTTTTTT. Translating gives CASSLSPWTGELFF.

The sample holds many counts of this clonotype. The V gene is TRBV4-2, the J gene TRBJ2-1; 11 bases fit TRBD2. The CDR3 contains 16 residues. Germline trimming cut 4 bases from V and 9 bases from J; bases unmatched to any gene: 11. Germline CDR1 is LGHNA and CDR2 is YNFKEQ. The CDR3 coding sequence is TGTGCCAGCAGCCCAGGCTTAGCGGGGGGGGTAATTGAGCAGTTCTTC. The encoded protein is CASSPGLAGGVIEQFF.

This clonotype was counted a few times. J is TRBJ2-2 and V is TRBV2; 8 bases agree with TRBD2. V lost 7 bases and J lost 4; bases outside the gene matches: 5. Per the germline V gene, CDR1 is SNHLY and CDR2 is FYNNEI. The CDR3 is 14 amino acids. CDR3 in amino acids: CASKLLAATGELFF. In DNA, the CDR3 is TGTGCCAGCAAATTACTAGCGGCCACCGGGGAGCTGTTTTTT. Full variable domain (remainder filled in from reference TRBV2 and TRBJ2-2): EPEVTQTPSHQVTQMGQEVILRCVPISNHLYFYWYRQILGQKVEFLVSFYNNEISEKSEIFDDQFSVERPDGSNFTLKIRSTKLEDSAMYFCASKLLAATGELFFGEGSRLTVL.

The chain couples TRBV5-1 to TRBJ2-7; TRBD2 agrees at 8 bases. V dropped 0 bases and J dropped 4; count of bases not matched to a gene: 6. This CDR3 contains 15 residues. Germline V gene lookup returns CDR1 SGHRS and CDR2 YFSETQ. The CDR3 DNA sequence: TGCGCCAGCAGCTTGGCGAGCGGGAGTCGATACGAGCAGTACTTC. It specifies CASSLASGSRYEQYF.

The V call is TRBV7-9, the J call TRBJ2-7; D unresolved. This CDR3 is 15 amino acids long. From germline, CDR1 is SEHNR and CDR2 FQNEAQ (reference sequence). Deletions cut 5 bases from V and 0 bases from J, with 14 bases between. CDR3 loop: CASSDPRVLSYEQYF. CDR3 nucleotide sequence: TGTGCCAGCAGCGATCCCAGAGTTCTCTCCTACGAGCAGTACTTC.

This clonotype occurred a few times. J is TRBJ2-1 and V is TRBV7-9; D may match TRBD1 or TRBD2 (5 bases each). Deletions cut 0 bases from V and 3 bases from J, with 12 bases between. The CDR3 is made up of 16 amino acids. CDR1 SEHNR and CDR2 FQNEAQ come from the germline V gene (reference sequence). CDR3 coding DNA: TGTGCCAGCAGCTTAGCAAGAGGGGCATTCTACAATGAGCAGTTCTTC. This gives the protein CASSLARGAFYNEQFF.

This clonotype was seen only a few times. The CDR3 DNA follows: TGTGCCAGCAGCTTAGCGGCGGCGTCCAATGAGCAGTTCTTC. This codes for CASSLAAASNEQFF. V gene TRBV7-2 combines with J gene TRBJ2-1, with D unresolved. This CDR3 has 14 residues. The germline V gene encodes CDR1 SGHTA and CDR2 FQGNSA. Trimming left V 0 bases short and J 6 bases short, with 9 bases between.

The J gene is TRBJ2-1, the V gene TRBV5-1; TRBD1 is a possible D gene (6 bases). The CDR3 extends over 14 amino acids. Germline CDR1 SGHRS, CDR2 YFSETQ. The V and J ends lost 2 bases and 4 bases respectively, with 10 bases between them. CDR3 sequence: CASSFRGKYNEQFF. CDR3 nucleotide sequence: TGCGCCAGCAGCTTCAGGGGAAAATACAATGAGCAGTTCTTC.

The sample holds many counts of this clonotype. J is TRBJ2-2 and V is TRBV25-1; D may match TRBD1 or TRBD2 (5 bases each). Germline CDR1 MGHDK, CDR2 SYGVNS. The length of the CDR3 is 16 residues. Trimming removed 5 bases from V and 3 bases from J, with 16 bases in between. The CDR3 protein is CASSWDGARYTGELFF. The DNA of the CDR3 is TGTGCCAGCAGTTGGGACGGAGCGAGATACACCGGGGAGCTGTTTTTT.

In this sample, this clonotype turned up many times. The CDR3 here is CASSIAGTDTQYF. CDR3 coding DNA: TGTGCCAGCAGTATCGCAGGCACAGATACGCAGTATTTT. The rearrangement links TRBV12-3 or TRBV12-4 to TRBJ2-3; no firm D call. The CDR3 is 13 residues long. The ends were cut back, 5 bases at V and 1 base at J, with 7 bases in the middle.

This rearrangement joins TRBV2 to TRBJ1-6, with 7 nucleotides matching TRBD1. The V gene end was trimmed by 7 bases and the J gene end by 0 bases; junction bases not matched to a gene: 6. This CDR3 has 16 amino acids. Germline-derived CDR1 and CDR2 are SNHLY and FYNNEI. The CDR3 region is CASMPGQISYNSPLHF. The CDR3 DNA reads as TGTGCCAGCATGCCGGGACAGATCTCCTATAATTCACCCCTCCACTTT.

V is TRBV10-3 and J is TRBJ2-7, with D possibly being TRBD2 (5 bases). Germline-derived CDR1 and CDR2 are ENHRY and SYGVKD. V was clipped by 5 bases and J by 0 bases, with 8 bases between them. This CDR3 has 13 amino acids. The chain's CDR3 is CAISLEASYEQYF. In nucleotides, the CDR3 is TGTGCCATCAGTTTGGAGGCCTCCTACGAGCAGTACTTC.

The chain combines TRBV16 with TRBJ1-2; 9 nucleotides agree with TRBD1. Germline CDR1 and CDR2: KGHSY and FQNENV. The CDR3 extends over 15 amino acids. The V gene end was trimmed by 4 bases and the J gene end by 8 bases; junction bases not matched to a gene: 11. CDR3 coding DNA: TGTGCCAGCAGCCTGGCCTCCGGGACAGGGATCGGCTACACCTTC. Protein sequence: CASSLASGTGIGYTF.